This T cell receptor (beta chain) was sequenced in a study of T cell repertoires in cytomegalovirus infection. In the study overall: It was the public TCR beta signatures that indicated both CMV infection and matching HLA type.

A remark on this clonotype: The antigen remains unidentified.

Trimming took 2 bases from V and 7 from J; bases not matched to a gene: 5. Per germline, CDR1 SGHVS and CDR2 FQNEAQ. The CDR3 runs to 16 residues. Using its own MiXCR run on the reads, TCRdb lists one record per CDR3 protein. The sample holds 200,000 to 250,000 distinct CDR3 sequences, about 38% seen once. Overall study findings and caveats: Of the TCR beta families, the public ones yielded a cumulative frequency that identified carriers of CMV plus the relevant HLA. CMV-specific HLA-C-restricted TCR beta clonotypes dominated the ex vivo response.

The sequences come from CD8+ T cells from cultured PBMCs, collected from culture after CMV antigen stimulation. The sequence derives from a human donor in good health (CMV status not recorded). Some clones in this sample may be carry-over from other donors' samples. V gene TRBV7-8 combines with J gene TRBJ2-2; 12 nucleotides line up with TRBD2. The CDR3 DNA reads as TGTGCCAGCAGCTTACAACTAGCGGGAGGACGCGGGGAGCTGTTTTTT. As protein: CASSLQLAGGRGELFF.